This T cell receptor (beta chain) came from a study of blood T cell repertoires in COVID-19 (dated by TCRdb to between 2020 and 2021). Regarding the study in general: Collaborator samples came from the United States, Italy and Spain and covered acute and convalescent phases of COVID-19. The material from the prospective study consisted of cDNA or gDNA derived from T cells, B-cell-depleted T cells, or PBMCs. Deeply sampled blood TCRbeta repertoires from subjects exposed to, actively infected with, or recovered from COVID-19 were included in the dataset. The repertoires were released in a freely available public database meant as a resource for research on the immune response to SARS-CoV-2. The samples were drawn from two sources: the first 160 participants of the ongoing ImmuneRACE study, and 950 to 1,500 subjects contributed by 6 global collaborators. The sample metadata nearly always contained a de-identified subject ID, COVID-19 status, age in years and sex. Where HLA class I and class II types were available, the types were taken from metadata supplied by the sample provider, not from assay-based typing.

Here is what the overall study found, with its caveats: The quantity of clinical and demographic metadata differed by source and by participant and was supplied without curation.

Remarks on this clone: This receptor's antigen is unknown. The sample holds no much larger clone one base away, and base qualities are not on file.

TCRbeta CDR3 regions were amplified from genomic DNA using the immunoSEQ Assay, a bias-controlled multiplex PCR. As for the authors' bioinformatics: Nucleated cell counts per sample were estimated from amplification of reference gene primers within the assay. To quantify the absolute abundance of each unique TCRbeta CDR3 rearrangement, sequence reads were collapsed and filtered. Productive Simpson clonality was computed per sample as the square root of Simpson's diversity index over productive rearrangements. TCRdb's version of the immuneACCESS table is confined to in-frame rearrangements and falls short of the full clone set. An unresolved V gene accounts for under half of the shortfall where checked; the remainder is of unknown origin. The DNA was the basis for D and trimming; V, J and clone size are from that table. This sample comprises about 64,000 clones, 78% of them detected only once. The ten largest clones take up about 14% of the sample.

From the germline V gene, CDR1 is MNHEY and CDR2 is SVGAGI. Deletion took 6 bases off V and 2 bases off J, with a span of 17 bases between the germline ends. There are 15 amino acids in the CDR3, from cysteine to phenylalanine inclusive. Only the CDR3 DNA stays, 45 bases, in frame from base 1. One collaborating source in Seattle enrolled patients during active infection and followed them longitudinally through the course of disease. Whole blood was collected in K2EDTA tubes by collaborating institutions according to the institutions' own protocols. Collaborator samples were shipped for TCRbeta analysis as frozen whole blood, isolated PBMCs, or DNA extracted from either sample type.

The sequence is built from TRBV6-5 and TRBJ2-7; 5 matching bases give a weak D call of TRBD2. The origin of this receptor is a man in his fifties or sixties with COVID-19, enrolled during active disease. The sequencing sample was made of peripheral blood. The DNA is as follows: TGTGCCAGCAGAATTAGGGAGAGCGGAGCCTACGAGCAGTACTTC. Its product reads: CASRIRESGAYEQYF.